This T cell receptor (beta chain) was captured in a study of radiation and T cells in renal cell carcinoma. Here immunoSEQ multiplex PCR was the method, and the copy in TCRdb shows in-frame clones only, minus some. The sample carries 75,000 to 95,000 clones, around four fifths recorded once. Time point: blood 4 weeks post-SBRT, at nephrectomy. Indicated treatment: 15 Gy SBRT to primary tumor, nephrectomy 4 weeks later. This CDR3 has 13 amino acids. Trimming removed 3 bases from V and 8 bases from J, with 13 bases in between. Looked up from germline, CDR1 is SEHNR and CDR2 is FQNEAQ (reference sequence).

Specimen: blood, collected from a patient whose treatment included radiotherapy and nephrectomy. The genes are TRBV7-9 and TRBJ1-1, with D perhaps TRBD1 (6 bases). The source of this sequence is a man aged 45 to 65 with renal cell carcinoma. CDR3 protein: CASSFVGATEAFF. In DNA, the CDR3 is TGTGCCAGCAGCTTTGTGGGGGCAACAGAAGCTTTCTTT.